The 19 T cell receptor beta chains reported below all come from one sample, sequenced in a study of shared clonotypes between healthy human individuals (dated by TCRdb to 2018 to 2021). Libraries were constructed by the immunoSEQ multiplex PCR assay. Sourced from immuneACCESS, this table was stored by TCRdb with only in-frame sequences that have V and J called. A share of the clones is absent; for the studies checked, an unresolved V gene accounts for under half, and the remainder has no known explanation. Across this sample there are 550,000 to 650,000 clones, with about 96% seen only once. 0.095% to 0.13% of the sample lies in the top ten. CD8 naive samples consisted of CD45RO-negative cells that were positively selected for CCR7, yielding a CD45RA+CCR7+ population without TemRA cells. The material sequenced was naive CD8+ T cells sorted from blood. The cell subset or site tag for this specimen amounts to: CD45RA+CCR7+. These receptors were obtained from a woman in her 30s in good health.

The CDR3 here is CASSLHIPGLAGSSTDTQYF. CDR3 coding DNA: TGTGCCAGCAGTCTACACATTCCGGGACTAGCGGGGTCTAGCACAGATACGCAGTATTTT. This sequence joins TRBV28 and TRBJ2-3, with 13 bases lining up with TRBD2. Per germline, CDR1 MDHEN and CDR2 SYDVKM. This CDR3 region has 20 residues. The ends lost 5 bases at V and 0 bases at J; junction bases unmatched: 14.

The rearrangement joins TRBV7-6 to TRBJ2-3; D is perhaps TRBD1 or TRBD2 (5 bases each). The V gene lost 1 base and the J gene lost 0 bases, with 14 bases spanning the gap. Germline CDR1 and CDR2: SGHVS and FNYEAQ. The CDR3 has 17 amino acids. DNA of the CDR3: TGTGCCAGCAGCTTAGGACTCGGGGCGTTGAGCACAGATACGCAGTATTTT. It encodes CASSLGLGALSTDTQYF. The whole variable domain, remainder taken from reference TRBV7-6 and TRBJ2-3, is GAGVSQSPRYKVTKRGQDVALRCDPISGHVSLYWYRQALGQGPEFLTYFNYEAQQDKSGLPNDRFSAERPEGSISTLTIQRTEQRDSAMYRCASSLGLGALSTDTQYFGPGTRLTVL.

The genes are TRBV4-2 and TRBJ2-3; D is unresolved. This CDR3 is 14 amino acids long. Germline CDR1 reads LGHNA; CDR2 reads YNFKEQ. The V end was cut by 8 bases, the J end by 4 bases, with 16 bases between. In nucleotides, the CDR3 is TGTGCCAGCCCCAGCCCCGGACGGTCAGATACGCAGTATTTT. Encoded protein: CASPSPGRSDTQYF.

With regard to this clone: This sample also contains other DNA sequences that code for the same CDR3. The gene calls are TRBV6-5 and TRBJ2-1; D may match TRBD1 or TRBD2 (5 bases each). Per germline, CDR1 MNHEY and CDR2 SVGAGI. The CDR3 runs 16 residues. V lost 0 bases to trimming and J lost 0 bases, with 9 bases between them. In DNA form, the CDR3 reads TGTGCCAGCAGTTACTCATCAGGGAGCTCCTACAATGAGCAGTTCTTC. This translates into CASSYSSGSSYNEQFF.

This chain joins TRBV29-1 and TRBJ2-3; D gene uncertain. CDR3 length: 12 amino acids. Trimming stripped 5 bases from V and 6 bases from J, with 12 bases between. Germline V gene sequence: CDR1 SQVTM, CDR2 ANQGSEA. The CDR3 protein is CSVRPLGDTQYF. In nucleotides, the CDR3 is TGCAGCGTTCGGCCTCTGGGTGATACGCAGTATTTT.

The rearrangement joins TRBV19 to TRBJ2-1; D might be TRBD1 (5 bases). V was clipped by 1 base and J by 3 bases, with 10 bases between them. Germline V gene sequence: CDR1 LNHDA, CDR2 SQIVND (reference sequence). This CDR3 contains 15 residues. In DNA, the CDR3 is TGTGCCAGTAGTATAGCTCAGGGAAACTACAATGAGCAGTTCTTC. Translation: CASSIAQGNYNEQFF.

The chain recombines TRBV19 with TRBJ1-2; tentative D call: TRBD1 (6 bases). V lost 9 bases to trimming and J lost 4 bases, with 18 bases between them. Germline CDR1 and CDR2: LNHDA and SQIVND (reference sequence). The CDR3 runs 14 residues. The CDR3 bases are TGTGCCAGCCGGGACATGGGACGTATCTATGGCTACACCTTC. It is translated as CASRDMGRIYGYTF.

The chain uses TRBV13 and TRBJ2-5, with D maybe TRBD2 (5 bases). From germline, CDR1 is PRHDT and CDR2 FYEKMQ (reference sequence). The V gene lost 2 bases and the J gene lost 2 bases, with 15 bases spanning the gap. CDR3 length: 16 residues. CDR3 DNA: TGTGCCAGCAGCTTACCCGAGGGAGCGGAACAAGAGACCCAGTACTTC. Translating it yields CASSLPEGAEQETQYF.

The chain carries TRBV4-1 and TRBJ2-5; the D is unclear. Gene TRBJ2-7 matches the end of the DNA better, so the J call may be wrong. Germline V gene data show CDR1 as MGHRA and CDR2 as YSYEKL. The CDR3 is made up of 13 amino acids. CDR3 in amino acids: CASSQDRSYEQYF. The CDR3 DNA sequence: TGCGCCAGCAGCCAAGATCGGTCCTACGAGCAGTACTTC.

V usage is TRBV28 and J usage is TRBJ2-7; 12 bases match TRBD2. This CDR3 comprises 16 residues. The V gene end was trimmed by 3 bases and the J gene end by 4 bases; junction bases not matched to a gene: 7. Germline loops: CDR1 MDHEN, CDR2 SYDVKM. The CDR3 protein is CASSFPLAGGLYEQYF. The CDR3 nucleotides read TGTGCCAGCAGTTTCCCCCTAGCGGGAGGGTTGTACGAGCAGTACTTC.

The chain employs TRBV9 and TRBJ2-7; TRBD1 aligns across 8 bases. The germline V gene has CDR1 SGDLS and CDR2 YYNGEE. V gave up 0 bases and J gave up 2 bases; unmatched junction bases: 4. This CDR3 contains 15 residues. In nucleotides, the CDR3 is TGTGCCAGCAGCGTAGACACAGGGGGGACCTACGAGCAGTACTTC. Protein: CASSVDTGGTYEQYF.

The rearrangement uses TRBV5-4 and TRBJ2-1; D is unresolved. From germline, CDR1 is SGHNT and CDR2 YYREEE (reference sequence). CDR3 length: 12 amino acids. The V and J ends lost 0 bases and 7 bases respectively, with 5 bases between them. CDR3 DNA: TGTGCCAGCAGCTTGGTAGTTAATGAGCAGTTCTTC. Encoded protein: CASSLVVNEQFF.

The rearrangement joins TRBV19 to TRBJ2-1; D uncertain. The CDR3 extends over 12 amino acids. The germline V and J ends were trimmed by 5 bases and 7 bases, with 9 bases remaining between them. The germline gives CDR1 LNHDA, CDR2 SQIVND (reference sequence). The CDR3: CASSFPNNEQFF. The CDR3 coding sequence is TGTGCCAGTAGTTTCCCCAATAATGAGCAGTTCTTC.

V usage is TRBV28 and J usage is TRBJ1-3, with a weak D call TRBD1 (6 bases). Germline V gives CDR1 MDHEN, CDR2 SYDVKM. V lost 5 bases and J lost 0, with 20 bases in between. The CDR3 totals 18 residues. CDR3 region: CASSTPGPTGSSGNTIYF. CDR3 nucleotide sequence: TGTGCCAGCAGTACGCCCGGCCCTACAGGGAGCTCTGGAAACACCATATATTTT.

This clone has a single count. The chain carries TRBV2 and TRBJ1-2; D not resolved. Looked up from germline, CDR1 is SNHLY and CDR2 is FYNNEI. V shed 6 bases and J shed 3 bases, with 11 bases lying between them. The CDR3 is 13 amino acids. CDR3 region: CASRGREYYGYTF. CDR3 nucleotide sequence: TGTGCCAGCAGAGGGCGGGAGTACTATGGCTACACCTTC.

V gene TRBV11-2 combines with J gene TRBJ2-7, with TRBD2 matching 10 bases. The CDR3 consists of 16 residues. The germline CDR1 and CDR2 sequences are SGHAT and FQNNGV. V lost 0 bases to trimming and J lost 4 bases; unmatched junction nucleotides: 6. In DNA, the CDR3 is TGTGCCAGCAGCTTAGATCTCCCTAGCGGGAGATACGAGCAGTACTTC. As protein: CASSLDLPSGRYEQYF.

This clone was recorded only once. The chain's CDR3 is CASSQFPGAGDLNQPQHF. In DNA, the CDR3 is TGCGCCAGCAGTCAATTCCCCGGGGCAGGGGATTTGAATCAGCCCCAGCATTTT. The chain links TRBV23-1 to TRBJ1-5; D possibly corresponds to TRBD1 (6 bases). TRBV23-1 is an ORF, and what it does is uncertain. The CDR3 runs to 18 residues. Trimming pared 1 base from V and 4 bases from J, leaving 20 bases between.

In this sample, this clone turned up a few times. This chain joins TRBV9 and TRBJ2-3; D not certain. Germline CDR1 is SGDLS and CDR2 is YYNGEE. The CDR3 sequence is 15 residues long. V was clipped by 6 bases and J by 1 base, with 15 bases between them. CDR3 residues: CASTYVARGTDTQYF. In DNA, the CDR3 is TGTGCCAGCACCTATGTGGCAAGAGGCACAGATACGCAGTATTTT.

For this clone: A read error may produce the germline difference seen at one junction end. The rearrangement joins TRBV6-5 to TRBJ2-1; D is unresolved. This CDR3 comprises 14 residues. CDR1 is MNHEY and CDR2 is SVGAGI in the germline V gene. CDR3 in DNA: TGTGCCAGCAGGTACTCGAGCTCCTACAATGAGCAGTTCTTC. Protein sequence: CASRYSSSYNEQFF.